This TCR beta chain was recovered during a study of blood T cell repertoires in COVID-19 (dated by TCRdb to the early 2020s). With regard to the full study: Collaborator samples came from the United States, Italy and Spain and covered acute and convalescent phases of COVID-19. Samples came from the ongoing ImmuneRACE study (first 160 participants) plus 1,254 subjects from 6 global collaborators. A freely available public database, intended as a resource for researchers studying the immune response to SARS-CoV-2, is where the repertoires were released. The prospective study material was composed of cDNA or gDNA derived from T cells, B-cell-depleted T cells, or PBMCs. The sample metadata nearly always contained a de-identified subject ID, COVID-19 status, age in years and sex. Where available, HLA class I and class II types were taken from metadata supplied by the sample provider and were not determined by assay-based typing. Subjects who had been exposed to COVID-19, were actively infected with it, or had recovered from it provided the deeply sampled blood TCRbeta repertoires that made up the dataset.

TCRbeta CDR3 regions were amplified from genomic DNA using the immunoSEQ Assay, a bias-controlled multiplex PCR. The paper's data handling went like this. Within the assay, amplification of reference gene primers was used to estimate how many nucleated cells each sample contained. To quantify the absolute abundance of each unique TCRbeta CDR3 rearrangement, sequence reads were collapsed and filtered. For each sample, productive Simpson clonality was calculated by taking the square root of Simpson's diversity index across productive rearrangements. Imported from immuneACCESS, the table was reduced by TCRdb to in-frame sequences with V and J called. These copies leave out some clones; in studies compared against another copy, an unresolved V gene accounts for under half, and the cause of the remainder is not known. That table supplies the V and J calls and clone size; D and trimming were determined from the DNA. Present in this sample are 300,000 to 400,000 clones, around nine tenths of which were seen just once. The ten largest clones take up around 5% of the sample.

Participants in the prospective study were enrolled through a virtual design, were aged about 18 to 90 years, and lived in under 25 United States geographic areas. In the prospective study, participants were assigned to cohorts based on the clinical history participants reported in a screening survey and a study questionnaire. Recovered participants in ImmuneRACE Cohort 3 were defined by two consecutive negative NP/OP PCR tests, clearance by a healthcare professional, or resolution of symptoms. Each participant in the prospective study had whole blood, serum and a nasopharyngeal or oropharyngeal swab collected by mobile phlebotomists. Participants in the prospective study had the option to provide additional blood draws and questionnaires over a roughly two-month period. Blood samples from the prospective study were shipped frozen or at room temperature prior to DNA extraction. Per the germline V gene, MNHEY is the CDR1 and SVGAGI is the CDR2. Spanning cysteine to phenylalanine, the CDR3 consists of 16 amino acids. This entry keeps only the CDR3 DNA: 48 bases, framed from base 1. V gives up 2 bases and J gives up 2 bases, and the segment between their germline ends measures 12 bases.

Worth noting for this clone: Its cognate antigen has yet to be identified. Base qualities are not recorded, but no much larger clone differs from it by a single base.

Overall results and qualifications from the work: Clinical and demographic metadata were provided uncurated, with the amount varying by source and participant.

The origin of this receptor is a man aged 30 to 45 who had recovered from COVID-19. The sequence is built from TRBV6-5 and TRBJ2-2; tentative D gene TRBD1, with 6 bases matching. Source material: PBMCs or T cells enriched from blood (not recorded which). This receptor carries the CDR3 CASSYKAGANTGELFF. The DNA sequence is TGTGCCAGCAGTTACAAGGCAGGGGCCAACACCGGGGAGCTGTTTTTT.